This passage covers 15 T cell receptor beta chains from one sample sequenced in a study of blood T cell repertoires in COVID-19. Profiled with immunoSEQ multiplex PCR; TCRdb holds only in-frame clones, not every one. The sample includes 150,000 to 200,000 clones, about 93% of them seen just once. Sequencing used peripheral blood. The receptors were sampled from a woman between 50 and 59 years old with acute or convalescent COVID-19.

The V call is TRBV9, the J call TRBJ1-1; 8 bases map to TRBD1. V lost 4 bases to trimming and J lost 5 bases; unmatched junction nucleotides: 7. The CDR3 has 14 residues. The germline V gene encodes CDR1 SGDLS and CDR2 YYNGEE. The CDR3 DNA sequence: TGTGCCAGCAGCCCCCGGACAGGGTGGACTGAAGCTTTCTTT. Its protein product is CASSPRTGWTEAFF. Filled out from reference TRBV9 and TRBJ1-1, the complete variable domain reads DSGVTQTPKHLITATGQRVTLRCSPRSGDLSVYWYQQSLDQGLQFLIQYYNGEERAKGNILERFSAQQFPDLHSELNLSSLELGDSALYFCASSPRTGWTEAFFGQGTRLTVV.

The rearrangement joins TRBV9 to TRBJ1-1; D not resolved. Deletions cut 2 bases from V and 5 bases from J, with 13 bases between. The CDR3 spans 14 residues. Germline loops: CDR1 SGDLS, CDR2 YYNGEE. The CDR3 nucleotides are TGTGCCAGCAGCGTCGGTGAGGCTAGTACTGAAGCTTTCTTT. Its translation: CASSVGEASTEAFF.

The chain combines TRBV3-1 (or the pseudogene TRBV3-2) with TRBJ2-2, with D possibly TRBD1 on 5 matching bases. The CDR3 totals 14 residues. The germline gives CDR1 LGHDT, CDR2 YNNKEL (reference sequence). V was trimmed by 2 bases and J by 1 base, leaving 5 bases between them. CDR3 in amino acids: CASSQRGNTGELFF. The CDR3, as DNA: TGTGCCAGCAGCCAAAGGGGGAACACCGGGGAGCTGTTTTTT.

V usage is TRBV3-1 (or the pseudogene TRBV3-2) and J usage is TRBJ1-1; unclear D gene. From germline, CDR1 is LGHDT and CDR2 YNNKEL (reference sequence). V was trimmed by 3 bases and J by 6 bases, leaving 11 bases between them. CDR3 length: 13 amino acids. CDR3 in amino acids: CASSQGGYAEAFF. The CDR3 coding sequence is TGTGCCAGCAGCCAGGGAGGGTATGCTGAAGCTTTCTTT.

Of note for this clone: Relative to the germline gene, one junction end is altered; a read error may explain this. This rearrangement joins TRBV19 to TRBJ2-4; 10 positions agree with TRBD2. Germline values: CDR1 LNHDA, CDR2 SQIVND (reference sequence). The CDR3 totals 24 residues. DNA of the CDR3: TGTGCCAGTAGTCTAGAGGGACTGACGTTAGGACTAGCGGCCTCGGTGGTAGCCAAAAACATTCAGTACTTC. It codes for CASSLEGLTLGLAASVVAKNIQYF.

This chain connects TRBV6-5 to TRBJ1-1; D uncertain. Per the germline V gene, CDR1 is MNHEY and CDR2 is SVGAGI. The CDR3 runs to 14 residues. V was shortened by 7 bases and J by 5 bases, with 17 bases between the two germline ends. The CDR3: CASTARLFGTEAFF. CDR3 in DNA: TGTGCCAGCACCGCGAGGCTTTTTGGGACTGAAGCTTTCTTT.

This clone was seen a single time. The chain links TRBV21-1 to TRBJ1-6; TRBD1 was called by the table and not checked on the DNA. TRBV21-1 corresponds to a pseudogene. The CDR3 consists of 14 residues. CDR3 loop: CASSKGQGISPLHF. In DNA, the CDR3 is TGTGCCAGCAGCAAAGGCCAGGGGATTTCACCCCTCCACTTT.

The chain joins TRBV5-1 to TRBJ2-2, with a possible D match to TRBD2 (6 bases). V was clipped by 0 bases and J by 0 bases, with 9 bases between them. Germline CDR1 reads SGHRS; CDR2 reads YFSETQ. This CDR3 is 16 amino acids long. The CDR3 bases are TGCGCCAGCAGCTTGGGGAGGGGTACGAACACCGGGGAGCTGTTTTTT. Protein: CASSLGRGTNTGELFF.

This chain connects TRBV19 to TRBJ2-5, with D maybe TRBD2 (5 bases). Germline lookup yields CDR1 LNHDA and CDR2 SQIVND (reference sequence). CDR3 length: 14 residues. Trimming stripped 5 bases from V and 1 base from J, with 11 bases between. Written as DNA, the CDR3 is TGTGCCAGTAGTGGCGGGCTTATCCAAGAGACCCAGTACTTC. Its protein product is CASSGGLIQETQYF.

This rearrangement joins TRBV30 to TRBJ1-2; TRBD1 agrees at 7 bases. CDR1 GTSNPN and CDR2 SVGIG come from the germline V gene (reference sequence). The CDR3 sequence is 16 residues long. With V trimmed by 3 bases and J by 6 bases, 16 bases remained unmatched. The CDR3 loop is CAWRLPDRVIRDGYTF. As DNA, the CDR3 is TGTGCCTGGAGATTACCAGACAGGGTAATCCGTGATGGCTACACCTTC.

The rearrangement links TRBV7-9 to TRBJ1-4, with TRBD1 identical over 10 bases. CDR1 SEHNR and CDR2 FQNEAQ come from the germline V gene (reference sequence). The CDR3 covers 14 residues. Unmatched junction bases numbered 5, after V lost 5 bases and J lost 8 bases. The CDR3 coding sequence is TGTGCCAGCAGCGCCCGGACAGGGGGAGAAAAACTGTTTTTT. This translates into CASSARTGGEKLFF.

The CDR3 spells CASSQEQGGVGYTF. CDR3 nucleotides: TGCGCCAGCAGCCAAGAACAAGGGGGCGTTGGCTACACCTTC. This rearrangement joins TRBV4-3 to TRBJ1-2, with 7 bases that match TRBD1. Germline-derived CDR1 and CDR2 are LGHNA and YSLEER. V dropped 0 bases and J dropped 7; count of bases not matched to a gene: 5. The CDR3 has 14 residues.

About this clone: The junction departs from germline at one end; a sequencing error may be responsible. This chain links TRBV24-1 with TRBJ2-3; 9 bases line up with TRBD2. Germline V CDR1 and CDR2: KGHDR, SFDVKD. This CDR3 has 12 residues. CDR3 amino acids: CATGTSKDTQYF. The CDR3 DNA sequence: TGTGCCACCGGGACTAGCAAAGATACGCAGTATTTT.

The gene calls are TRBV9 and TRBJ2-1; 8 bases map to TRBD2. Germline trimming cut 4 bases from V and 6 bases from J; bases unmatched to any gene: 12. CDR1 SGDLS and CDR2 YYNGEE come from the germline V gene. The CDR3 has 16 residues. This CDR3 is CASSSRRSGSLNEQFF. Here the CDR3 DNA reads TGTGCCAGCAGCTCTCGACGGAGCGGGAGTCTCAATGAGCAGTTCTTC.

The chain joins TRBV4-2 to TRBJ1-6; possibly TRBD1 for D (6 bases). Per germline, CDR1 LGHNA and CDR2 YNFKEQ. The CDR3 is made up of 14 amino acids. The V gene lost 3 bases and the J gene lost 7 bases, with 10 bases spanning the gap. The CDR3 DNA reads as TGTGCCAGCAGCCAGATCCAGGGGAATTCACCCCTCCACTTT. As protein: CASSQIQGNSPLHF.